Described below is a single T cell receptor (beta chain) sequence and its context. Its antigen is still unknown. Per-nucleotide qualities are absent, and no much larger clonotype sits a single base away. CDR1 and CDR2 are drawn from the germline V gene: SGHTS, YDEGEE. V and J are truncated by 0 bases and 0 bases respectively, leaving an intervening sequence of 10 bases. The CDR3 starts with the cysteine, ends with the phenylalanine, and has 15 residues. The CDR3 DNA has 45 bases and is translated from base 1. The sample is drawn from a study of blood T cell repertoires in COVID-19 (dated by TCRdb to 2020 to 2021). With respect to the entire study: Samples covering the acute and convalescent phases of COVID-19 were provided by collaborators in the United States, Italy and Spain. The prospective study material was composed of cDNA or gDNA derived from T cells, B-cell-depleted T cells, or PBMCs. HLA class I and class II types, where available, came from metadata supplied by the sample provider rather than from assay-based typing. The dataset comprised deeply sampled blood TCRbeta repertoires from subjects exposed to, actively infected with, or recovered from COVID-19. The repertoires were released in a freely available public database intended as a resource for research on the immune response to SARS-CoV-2. Nearly every sample came with metadata listing a de-identified subject ID, COVID-19 status, age in years and sex. Samples came from the ongoing ImmuneRACE study (first 160 participants) plus 1,254 subjects from 6 global collaborators. The research as a whole found: The quantity of clinical and demographic metadata differed by source and by participant and was supplied without curation.

TCRbeta CDR3 regions were amplified from genomic DNA using the immunoSEQ Assay, a bias-controlled multiplex PCR. As for how the authors treated the data: Nucleated cell counts per sample were estimated from amplification of reference gene primers within the assay. To quantify the absolute abundance of each unique TCRbeta CDR3 rearrangement, sequence reads were collapsed and filtered. For each sample, productive Simpson clonality was calculated as the square root of Simpson's diversity index over productive rearrangements. TCRdb mirrors the immuneACCESS table, restricted to in-frame sequences. Some clones are absent from its copies; in checked studies, under half trace to an unresolved V gene, and the reason for the others is unknown. V and J calls and clone size are those listed in that table; D and trimming were worked out from the DNA. For this sample the table gives roughly 280,000 clones, of which 84% were detected only once. 4.2% of the sample is held by the ten biggest clonotypes.

Collaborating institutions collected whole blood in K2EDTA tubes following their own protocols. For TCRbeta analysis, collaborator samples were shipped as frozen whole blood, as isolated PBMCs, or as DNA extracted from either sample type. The rearrangement combines TRBV5-8 with TRBJ2-7; matching of 6 bases hints at TRBD1 as the D gene. This receptor was obtained from a man between 60 and 70 years old with acute or convalescent COVID-19. Material for sequencing was peripheral blood. The nucleotide sequence is TGTGCCAGCAGCTTGGTCACAGGGAACTCCTACGAGCAGTACTTC. This yields the protein CASSLVTGNSYEQYF.